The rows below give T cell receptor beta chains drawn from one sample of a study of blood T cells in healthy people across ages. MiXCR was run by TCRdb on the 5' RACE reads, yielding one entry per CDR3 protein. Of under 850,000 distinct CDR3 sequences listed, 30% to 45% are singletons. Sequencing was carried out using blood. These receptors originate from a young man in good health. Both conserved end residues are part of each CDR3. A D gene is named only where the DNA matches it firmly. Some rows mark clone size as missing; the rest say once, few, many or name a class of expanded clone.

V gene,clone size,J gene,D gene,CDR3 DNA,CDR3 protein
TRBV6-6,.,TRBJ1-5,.,TGTGCCAGCAGTTACTCGGGACATGAGAATCAGCCCCAGCATTTT,CASSYSGHENQPQHF
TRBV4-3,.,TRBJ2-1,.,TGCGCCAGCAGCCAAGTGGAGCGGCGCTCCTACAATGAGCAGTTCTTC,CASSQVERRSYNEQFF
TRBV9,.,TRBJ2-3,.,TGTGCCAGCAGCACCACGGGCACCCCCCACACAGATACGCAGTATTTT,CASSTTGTPHTDTQYF
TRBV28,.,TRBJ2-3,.,TGTGCCAGCAGTCTTTTGGAGGGCCTCCGGGATACGCAGTATTTT,CASSLLEGLRDTQYF
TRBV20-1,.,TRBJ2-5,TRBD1,TGCAGTGCTAGGGATTACGACAGGGGTGGGGCGGAGACCCAGTACTTC,CSARDYDRGGAETQYF
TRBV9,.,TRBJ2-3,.,TGTGCCAGCAGCGTAACCGTAGCCACAGATACGCAGTATTTT,CASSVTVATDTQYF
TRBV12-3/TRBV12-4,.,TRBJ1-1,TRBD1,TGTGCCAGCAGTTCGCTCGGGACAGGGGCTGAAGCTTTCTTT,CASSSLGTGAEAFF
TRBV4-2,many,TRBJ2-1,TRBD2,TGTGCCAGCAGCCAAGAGCGGGGGGGCCTTGGTGAGCAGTTCTTC,CASSQERGGLGEQFF
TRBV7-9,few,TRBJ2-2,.,TGTGCCAGCAGTATGGCCCTACTCTCCGCCGGGGAGCTGTTTTTT,CASSMALLSAGELFF
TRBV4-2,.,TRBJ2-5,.,TGTGCCAGCAGCCAAGAGGTACGAGGGGCCACGGGAGAGACCCAGTACTTC,CASSQEVRGATGETQYF
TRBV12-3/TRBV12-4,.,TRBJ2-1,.,TGTGCCAGCAGTCCCATGTCCGGGAACAATGAGCAGTTCTTC,CASSPMSGNNEQFF
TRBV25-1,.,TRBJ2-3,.,TGTGCCAGCAGTATGCGGTTGGGGATAGATACGCAGTATTTT,CASSMRLGIDTQYF
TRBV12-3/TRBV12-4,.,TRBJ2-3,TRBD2,TGTGCCAGCAGTTTAGGCCCGGGACTAGTGGGCGCAGATACGCAGTATTTT,CASSLGPGLVGADTQYF
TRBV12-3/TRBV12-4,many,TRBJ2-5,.,TGTGCCAGCAGTTTAGGTAAAGGGGATCCGTCCGCGCTCAGGATCCTCCAAGAGACCCAGTACTTC,CASSLGKGDPSALRILQETQYF
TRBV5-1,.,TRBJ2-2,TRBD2,TGCGCCAGCAGCTTCGACGGGGGGGCCAACACCGGGGAGCTGTTTTTT,CASSFDGGANTGELFF
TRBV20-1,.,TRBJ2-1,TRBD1,TGCAGTACCAATCCGAGGGCAGGGGGCGCGGGCAATGAGCAGTTCTTC,CSTNPRAGGAGNEQFF
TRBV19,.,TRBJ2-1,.,TGTGCCAGTAGTCCTCAGTGGGATACCTACAATGAGCAGTTCTTC,CASSPQWDTYNEQFF
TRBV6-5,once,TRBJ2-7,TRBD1,TGTGCCAGCAGCCGAACAGGGGATGCCTACGAGCAGTACTTC,CASSRTGDAYEQYF
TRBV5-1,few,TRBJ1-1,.,TGCGCCAGCAGTGAGGGTACGGGGAACACTGAAGCTTTCTTT,CASSEGTGNTEAFF
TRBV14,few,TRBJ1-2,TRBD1,TGTGCCAGCAGCCAAGGGACAGGGGTACGCGGCTACACCTTC,CASSQGTGVRGYTF
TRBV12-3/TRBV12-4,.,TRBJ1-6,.,TGTGCCAGCAGTAGGACAGCCCCTAATTCACCCCTCCACTTT,CASSRTAPNSPLHF
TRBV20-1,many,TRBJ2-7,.,TGCAGTGCTAGAGATCAGGCTCGCTCCTACGAGCAGTACTTC,CSARDQARSYEQYF
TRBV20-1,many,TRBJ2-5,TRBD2,TGCAGTGCTAGAGTTTGGACTAGCCCGGAACCGAAAGAGACCCAGTACTTC,CSARVWTSPEPKETQYF
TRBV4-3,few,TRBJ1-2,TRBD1,TGCGCCAGCAGCCCGTACAGGGGTTCAGGCTACACCTTC,CASSPYRGSGYTF
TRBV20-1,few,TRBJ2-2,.,TGCAGTGCTAGACACCCGTACACCGGGGAGCTGTTTTTT,CSARHPYTGELFF
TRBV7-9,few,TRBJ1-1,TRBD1,TGTGCCAGCAGGGCCGGGACAGTGAAAACTGAAGCTTTCTTT,CASRAGTVKTEAFF
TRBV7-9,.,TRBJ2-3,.,TGTGCCAGCAGCCCATGGTCGCAGGTGGGAGATACGCAGTATTTT,CASSPWSQVGDTQYF
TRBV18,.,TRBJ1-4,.,TGTGCCAGCTCACCACTCGGAGCGACAGGAGCGAGTGAAAAACTGTTTTTT,CASSPLGATGASEKLFF
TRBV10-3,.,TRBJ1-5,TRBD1,TGTGCCATCAGTGAGTCGGGACAGGGAGATCAGCCCCAGCATTTT,CAISESGQGDQPQHF
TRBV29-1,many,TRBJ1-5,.,TGCAGCGTTACAGACGGAAACAATCAGCCCCAGCATTTT,CSVTDGNNQPQHF
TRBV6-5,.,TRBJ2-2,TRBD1,TGTGCCAGCAGTTACCCGGGACAGGGGACGAACACCGGGGAGCTGTTTTTT,CASSYPGQGTNTGELFF
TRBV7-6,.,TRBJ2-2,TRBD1,TGTGCCAGCAGCTCGGGACAGGGTCTGAACACCGGGGAGCTGTTTTTT,CASSSGQGLNTGELFF
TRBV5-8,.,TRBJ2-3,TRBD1,TGTGCCAGCAGCACCGGGACAGGGGATAGTACAGATACGCAGTATTTT,CASSTGTGDSTDTQYF
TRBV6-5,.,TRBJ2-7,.,TGTGCCAGCAGTCCCCCGGGACACCTTTCATCCTACGAGCAGTACTTC,CASSPPGHLSSYEQYF
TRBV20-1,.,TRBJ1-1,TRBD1,TGCAGTGCTACCGGACAGGGGGCGGGCACTGAAGCTTTCTTT,CSATGQGAGTEAFF
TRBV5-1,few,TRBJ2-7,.,TGCGCCAGCAGCTCACAGGGTCGTGATGAGCAGTACTTC,CASSSQGRDEQYF
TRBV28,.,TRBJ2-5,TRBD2,TGTGCCAGCAGTTCGCCGGGACTAGTGGTCTACGTGCAGTACTTC,CASSSPGLVVYVQYF
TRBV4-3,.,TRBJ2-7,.,TGCGCCAACAGCCAAGAGCGGGCTAGCTACAATGAGCAGTACTTC,CANSQERASYNEQYF
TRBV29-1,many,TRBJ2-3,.,TGCAGCGTAGGGGACACCCTTGGGAGAGATACGCAGTATTTT,CSVGDTLGRDTQYF
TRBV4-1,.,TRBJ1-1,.,TGCGCCAGCAGCCATGCTCTAGGGGGGGAACGAGGCACTGAAGCTTTCTTT,CASSHALGGERGTEAFF
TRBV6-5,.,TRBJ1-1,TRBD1,TGTGCCAGCAGTTACTCGCAGGGGGGGACTGAAGCTTTCTTT,CASSYSQGGTEAFF
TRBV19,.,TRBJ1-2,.,TGTGCCAGTAGTATAGACGCCTATGGCTACACCTTC,CASSIDAYGYTF
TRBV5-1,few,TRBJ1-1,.,TGCGCCAGCAGCTTGGAACAGGCATCGGACACTGAAGCTTTCTTT,CASSLEQASDTEAFF
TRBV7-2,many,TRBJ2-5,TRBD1,TGTGCCAGCAGCTTAGCACCCGACAGGGGAGAGACCCAGTACTTC,CASSLAPDRGETQYF
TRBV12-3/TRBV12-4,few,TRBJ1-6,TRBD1,TGTGCCAGCAGTCTTGGTGGGGGGACAGCCTTTTGGAATTCACCCCTCCACTTT,CASSLGGGTAFWNSPLHF
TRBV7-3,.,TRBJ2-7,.,TGTGCCAGCAGCCCTTCCAACCACGAGCAGTACTTC,CASSPSNHEQYF
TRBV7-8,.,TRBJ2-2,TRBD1,TGTGCCAGCAAGGGGGCAAGGAACACCGGGGAGCGGTTTTTT,CASKGARNTGERFF
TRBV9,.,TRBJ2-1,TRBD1,TGTGCCAGCAGCCCAGGGGACAGGGGGCCTTACAATGAGCAGTTCTTC,CASSPGDRGPYNEQFF
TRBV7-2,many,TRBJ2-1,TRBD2,TGTGCCAGCAGCTTATCCCTAGCGGGGGGTTCCTACAATGAGCAGTTCTTC,CASSLSLAGGSYNEQFF
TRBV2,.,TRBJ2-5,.,TGTGCCAGCAGTGATCAGCGCGGCCTAGAGACCCAGTACTTC,CASSDQRGLETQYF
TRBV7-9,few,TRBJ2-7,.,TGTGCCAGCAGCTATCCCGGCGCCTACGAGCAGTACTTC,CASSYPGAYEQYF
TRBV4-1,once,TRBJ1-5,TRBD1,TGCGCCAGCAGCCAAGACGGACAGGGGACTCAGCCCCAGCATTTT,CASSQDGQGTQPQHF
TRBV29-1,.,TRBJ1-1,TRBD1,TGCAGCGCCGAGACAGGGGGGAACACTGAAGCTTTCTTT,CSAETGGNTEAFF
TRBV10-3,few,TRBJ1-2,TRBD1,TGTGCCATCAGTTTCCCGGGACAGGGGGCGCCCCGTGGCTACACCTTC,CAISFPGQGAPRGYTF
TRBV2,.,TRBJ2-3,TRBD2,TGTGCCAGCAGACCAACTAGCGGGGGCACAGGTACGCAGTATTTT,CASRPTSGGTGTQYF